This T cell receptor (beta chain) is drawn from a study of cytomegalovirus exposure and HLA in healthy donors. Overall study context: Inside one of the first data releases sat around 77 million unique TCRs taken from HLA-typed donors. Genetic ancestry analysis placed about 80% of the approximately 400 donors that were genotyped in the Caucasian-associated cluster.

Use of 60 Vbeta and 13 Jbeta primers characterized the PCR. The table came from immunoSEQ multiplex PCR; TCRdb's copy has only in-frame clones and leaves some out. The profile shows 100,000 or so clones, approximately 84% of them singletons. Whole-study results and caveats: Previous analysis showed most TCR beta V segments were productive about 90% or about 30% of the time.

On this clone: Its antigen is currently unknown.

The sequence derives from a male donor in good health and CMV-seronegative. Specimen: PBMCs.

The CDR3 DNA follows: TGTGCCAGCAGGCTCGGGACAGTCTTCCAAGAGACCCAGTACTTC. Its protein is CASRLGTVFQETQYF. The chain recombines TRBV5-5 with TRBJ2-5; 7 nucleotides align to TRBD1. The CDR3 runs to 15 residues. After removal of 5 bases from V and 1 base from J, the junction contained 8 bases not matched to a gene. Per the germline V gene, CDR1 is SGHKS and CDR2 is YYEKEE (reference sequence).